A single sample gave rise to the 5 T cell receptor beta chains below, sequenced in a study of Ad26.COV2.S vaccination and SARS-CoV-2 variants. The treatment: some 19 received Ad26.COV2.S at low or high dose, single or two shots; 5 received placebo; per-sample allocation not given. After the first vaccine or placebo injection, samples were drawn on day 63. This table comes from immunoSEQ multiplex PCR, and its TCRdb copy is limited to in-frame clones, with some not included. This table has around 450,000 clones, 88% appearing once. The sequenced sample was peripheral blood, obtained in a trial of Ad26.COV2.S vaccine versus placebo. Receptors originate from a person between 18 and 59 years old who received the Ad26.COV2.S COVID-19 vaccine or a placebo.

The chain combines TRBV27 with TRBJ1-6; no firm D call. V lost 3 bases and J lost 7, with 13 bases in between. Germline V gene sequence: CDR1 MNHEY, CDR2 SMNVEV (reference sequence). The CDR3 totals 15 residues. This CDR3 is CASSFLASPNSPLHF. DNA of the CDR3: TGTGCCAGCAGTTTCCTTGCAAGTCCCAATTCACCCCTCCACTTT.

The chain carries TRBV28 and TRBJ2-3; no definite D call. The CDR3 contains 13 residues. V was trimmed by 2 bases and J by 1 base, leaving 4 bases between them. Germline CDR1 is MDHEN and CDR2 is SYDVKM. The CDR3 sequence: CASSLGRTDTQYF. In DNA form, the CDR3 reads TGTGCCAGCAGTTTAGGACGCACAGATACGCAGTATTTT.

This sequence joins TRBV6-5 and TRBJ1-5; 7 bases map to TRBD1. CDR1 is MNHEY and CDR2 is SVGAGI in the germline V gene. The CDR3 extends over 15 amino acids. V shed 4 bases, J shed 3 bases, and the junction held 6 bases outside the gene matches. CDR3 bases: TGTGCCAGCAGTTCGTCACAGGGGCCCAATCAGCCCCAGCATTTT. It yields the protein CASSSSQGPNQPQHF.

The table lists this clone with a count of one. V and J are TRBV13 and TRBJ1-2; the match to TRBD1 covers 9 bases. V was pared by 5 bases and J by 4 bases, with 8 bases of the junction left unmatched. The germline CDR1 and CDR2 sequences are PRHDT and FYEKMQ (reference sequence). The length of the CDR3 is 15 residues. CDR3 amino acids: CASSTGTGTVYGYTF. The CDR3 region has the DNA TGTGCCAGCAGCACGGGGACAGGGACGGTCTATGGCTACACCTTC.

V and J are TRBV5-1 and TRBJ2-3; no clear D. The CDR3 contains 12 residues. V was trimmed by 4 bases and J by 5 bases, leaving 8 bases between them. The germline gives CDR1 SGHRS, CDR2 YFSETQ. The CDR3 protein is CASSRDLDTQYF. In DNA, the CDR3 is TGCGCCAGCAGCCGTGACTTAGATACGCAGTATTTT.